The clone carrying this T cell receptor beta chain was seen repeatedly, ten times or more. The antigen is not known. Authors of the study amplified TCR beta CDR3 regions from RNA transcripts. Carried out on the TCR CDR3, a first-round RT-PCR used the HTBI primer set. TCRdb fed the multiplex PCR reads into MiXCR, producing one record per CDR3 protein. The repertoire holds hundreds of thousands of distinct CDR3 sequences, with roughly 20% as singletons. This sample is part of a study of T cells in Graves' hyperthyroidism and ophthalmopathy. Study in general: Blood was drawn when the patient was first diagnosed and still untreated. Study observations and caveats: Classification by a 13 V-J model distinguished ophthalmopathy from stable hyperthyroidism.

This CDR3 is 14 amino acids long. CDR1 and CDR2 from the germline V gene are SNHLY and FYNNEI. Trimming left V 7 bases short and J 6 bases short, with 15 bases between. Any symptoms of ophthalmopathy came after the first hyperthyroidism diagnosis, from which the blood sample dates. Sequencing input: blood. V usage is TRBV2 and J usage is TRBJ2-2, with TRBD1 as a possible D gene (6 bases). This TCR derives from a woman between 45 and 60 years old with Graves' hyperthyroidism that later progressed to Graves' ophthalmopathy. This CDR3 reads CASKQQGDSGELFF. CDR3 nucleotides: TGTGCCAGCAAACAACAGGGAGACTCCGGGGAGCTGTTTTTT.